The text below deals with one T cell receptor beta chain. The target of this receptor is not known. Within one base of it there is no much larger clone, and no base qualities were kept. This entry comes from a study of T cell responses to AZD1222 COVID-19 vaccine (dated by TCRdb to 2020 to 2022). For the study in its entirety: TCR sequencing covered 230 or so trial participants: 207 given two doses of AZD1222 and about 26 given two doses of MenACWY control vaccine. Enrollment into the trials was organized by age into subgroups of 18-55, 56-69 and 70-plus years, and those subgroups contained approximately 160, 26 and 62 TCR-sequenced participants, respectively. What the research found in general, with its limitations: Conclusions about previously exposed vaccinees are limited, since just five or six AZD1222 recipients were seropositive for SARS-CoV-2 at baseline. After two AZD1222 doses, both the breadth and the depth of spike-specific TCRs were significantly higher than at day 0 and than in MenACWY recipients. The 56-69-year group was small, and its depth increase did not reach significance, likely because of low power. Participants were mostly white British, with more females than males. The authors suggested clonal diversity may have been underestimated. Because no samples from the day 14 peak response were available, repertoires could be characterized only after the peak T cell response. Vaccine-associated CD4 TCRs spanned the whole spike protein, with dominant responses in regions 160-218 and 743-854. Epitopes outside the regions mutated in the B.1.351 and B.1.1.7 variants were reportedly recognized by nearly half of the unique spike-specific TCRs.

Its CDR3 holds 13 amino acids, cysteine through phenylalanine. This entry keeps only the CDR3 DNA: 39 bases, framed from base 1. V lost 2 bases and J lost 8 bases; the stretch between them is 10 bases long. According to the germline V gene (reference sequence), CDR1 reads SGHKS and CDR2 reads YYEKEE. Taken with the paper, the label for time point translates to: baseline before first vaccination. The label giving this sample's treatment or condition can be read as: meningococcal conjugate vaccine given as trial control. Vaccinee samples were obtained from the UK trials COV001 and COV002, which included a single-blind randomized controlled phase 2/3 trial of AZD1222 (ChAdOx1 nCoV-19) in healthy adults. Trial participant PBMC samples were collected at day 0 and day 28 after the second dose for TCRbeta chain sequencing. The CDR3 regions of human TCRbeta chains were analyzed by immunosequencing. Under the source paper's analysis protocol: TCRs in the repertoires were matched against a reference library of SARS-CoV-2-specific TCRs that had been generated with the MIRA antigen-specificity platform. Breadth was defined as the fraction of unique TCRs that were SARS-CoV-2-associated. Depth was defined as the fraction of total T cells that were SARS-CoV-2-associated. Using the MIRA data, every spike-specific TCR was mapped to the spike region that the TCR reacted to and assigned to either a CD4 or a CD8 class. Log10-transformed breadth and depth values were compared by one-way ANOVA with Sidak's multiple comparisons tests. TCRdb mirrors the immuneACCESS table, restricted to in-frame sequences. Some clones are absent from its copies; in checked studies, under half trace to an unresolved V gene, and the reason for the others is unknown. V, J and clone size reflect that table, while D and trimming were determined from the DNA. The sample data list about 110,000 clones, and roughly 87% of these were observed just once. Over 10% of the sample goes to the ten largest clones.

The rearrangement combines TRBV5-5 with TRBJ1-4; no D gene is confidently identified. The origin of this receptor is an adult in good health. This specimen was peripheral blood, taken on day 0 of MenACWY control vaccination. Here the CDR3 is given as CASSFFQEEKLFF. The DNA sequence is TGTGCCAGCAGCTTCTTCCAGGAAGAAAAACTGTTTTTT.